Detailed here is one T cell receptor beta chain. This sample is part of a study of blood T cell repertoires in COVID-19. As for the study in general: Spain, Italy and the United States supplied samples that represented acute and convalescent COVID-19. T cells, B-cell-depleted T cells, or PBMCs supplied cDNA or gDNA.

Germline V gives CDR1 SGHRS, CDR2 YFSETQ. The V gene end was trimmed by 0 bases and the J gene end by 7 bases; junction bases not matched to a gene: 13. The CDR3 spans 17 residues. One Seattle source followed patients from active infection through their disease course. Assay used: immunoSEQ multiplex PCR; TCRdb lists only in-frame clones, some missing. Altogether about 340,000 clones are present, 86% being singletons, with the ten largest covering less than 9%. The sample comprised peripheral blood. This clonotype was sampled from a woman in her fifties or sixties with COVID-19, enrolled during active disease. The genes are TRBV5-1 and TRBJ2-1; TRBD2 matches at 7 bases. The CDR3 DNA follows: TGCGCCAGCAGCTTGGGCGCTAGCGGTTTTGGGGCAAATGAGCAGTTCTTC. Protein product: CASSLGASGFGANEQFF.